A single sample is the source of the 25 T cell receptor beta chains below, sequenced in a study of T cell responses to AZD1222 COVID-19 vaccine. Data came from immunoSEQ multiplex PCR; TCRdb stores just in-frame clones and leaves some out. Among around 91,000 clones listed, about 89% were seen once. The source material was peripheral blood, sampled 28 days after the second AZD1222 dose. All receptors derive from an adult who received the AZD1222 COVID-19 vaccine.

This chain joins TRBV29-1 and TRBJ2-3, with 8 bases identical to TRBD2. CDR1 and CDR2 from the germline V gene are SQVTM and ANQGSEA. With 5 bases clipped from V and 3 bases from J, the junction kept 16 bases outside the gene matches. The CDR3 is 17 residues long. Here the CDR3 DNA reads TGCAGCGTTTGGGGCAGAATTACTAGCGGTCAAACAGATACGCAGTATTTT. It specifies CSVWGRITSGQTDTQYF.

The V call is TRBV7-9, the J call TRBJ1-1; D is possibly TRBD1 (5 bases). The germline V gene encodes CDR1 SEHNR and CDR2 FQNEAQ (reference sequence). Trimming removed 5 bases at V and 1 base at J, with 11 bases between. CDR3 length equals 14 residues. CDR3: CASSPGTENTEAFF. The CDR3 DNA follows: TGTGCCAGCAGCCCCGGGACCGAGAACACTGAAGCTTTCTTT.

CDR3: CASRSGAPLNTGELFF. The CDR3 region has the DNA TGTGCCAGCAGGTCAGGGGCCCCATTGAACACCGGGGAGCTGTTTTTT. The chain is built from TRBV2 and TRBJ2-2; D possibly corresponds to TRBD1 (6 bases). From germline, CDR1 is SNHLY and CDR2 FYNNEI. Trimming shortened V by 6 bases and J by 1 base, and 15 bases separated the two germline ends. The CDR3 spans 16 residues. Looking up the rest from reference TRBV2 and TRBJ2-2 gives the full variable domain: EPEVTQTPSHQVTQMGQEVILRCVPISNHLYFYWYRQILGQKVEFLVSFYNNEISEKSEIFDDQFSVERPDGSNFTLKIRSTKLEDSAMYFCASRSGAPLNTGELFFGEGSRLTVL.

The CDR3 DNA is TGTGCCACCAGCAGAGAACTAGCGGGGGACAATGAGCAGTTCTTC. Translated: CATSRELAGDNEQFF. The chain employs TRBV15 and TRBJ2-1; TRBD2 matches 11 bases. The length of the CDR3 is 15 residues. The V gene's germline CDR1 is LNHNV and CDR2 YYDKDF (reference sequence). J gave up 5 bases and V 0 bases, and 0 bases lay outside the gene matches.

The chain combines TRBV19 with TRBJ2-7; TRBD1 agrees at 8 bases. CDR3 length: 15 residues. Germline V gene data show CDR1 as LNHDA and CDR2 as SQIVND (reference sequence). The V and J ends lost 5 bases and 3 bases, in that order; junction bases with no gene match: 9. As DNA, the CDR3 is TGTGCCAGTAGTCCGCGACAGGGGCCCCGCTACGAGCAGTACTTC. Encoded protein: CASSPRQGPRYEQYF. The full variable domain, in which reference TRBV19 and TRBJ2-7 provide the parts outside the CDR3, is DGGITQSPKYLFRKEGQNVTLSCEQNLNHDAMYWYRQDPGQGLRLIYYSQIVNDFQKGDIAEGYSVSREKKESFPLTVTSAQKNPTAFYLCASSPRQGPRYEQYFGPGTRLTVT.

This chain uses TRBV5-1 with TRBJ2-3; 16 bases align to TRBD2. Looked up from germline, CDR1 is SGHRS and CDR2 is YFSETQ. V gave up 1 base and J gave up 5 bases; unmatched junction bases: 13. This CDR3 has 20 amino acids. The CDR3 spells CASSLLTRPGTSGRGDTQYF. The CDR3 DNA is TGCGCCAGCAGCTTGTTAACCCGTCCCGGGACTAGCGGGAGGGGAGATACGCAGTATTTT.

The rearrangement uses TRBV28 and TRBJ2-3, with 9 bases fitting TRBD2. This CDR3 is 16 amino acids long. Germline CDR1 and CDR2: MDHEN and SYDVKM. After removal of 3 bases from V and 4 bases from J, the junction contained 8 bases not matched to a gene. The CDR3 loop is CASSFGRTSAADTQYF. CDR3 sequence (DNA): TGTGCCAGCAGTTTTGGGAGGACTAGCGCGGCAGATACGCAGTATTTT.

The chain couples TRBV12-3 or TRBV12-4 to TRBJ2-2, with D uncertain. The CDR3 covers 13 residues. Trimming cost V 7 bases and J 1 base, with 7 bases left between them. CDR3 sequence: CASTKGNTGELFF. The CDR3 DNA is TGTGCCAGCACCAAGGGGAACACCGGGGAGCTGTTTTTT.

V gene TRBV2 combines with J gene TRBJ2-7; no clear D gene. Germline CDR1 reads SNHLY; CDR2 reads FYNNEI. CDR3 size: 14 residues. The V gene lost 6 bases and the J gene lost 0 bases, with 12 bases spanning the gap. CDR3 sequence: CASSDSWVSYEQYF. Here the CDR3 DNA reads TGTGCCAGCAGCGATTCATGGGTCTCCTACGAGCAGTACTTC.

Here the CDR3 reads CASSPSTIKDYEQYF. The DNA for the CDR3 is TGTGCCAGCAGCCCCAGTACTATCAAAGACTACGAGCAGTACTTC. This rearrangement joins TRBV7-9 to TRBJ2-7, with D unresolved. Germline V gives CDR1 SEHNR, CDR2 FQNEAQ (reference sequence). This CDR3 is built from 15 residues. Trimming shortened V by 5 bases and J by 3 bases, and 17 bases separated the two germline ends.

The CDR3 reads CASSRSAPETQYF. The CDR3 coding sequence is TGTGCCAGCAGCCGGTCGGCCCCCGAGACCCAGTACTTC. V usage is TRBV27 and J usage is TRBJ2-5, with D unclear. The germline V and J ends were trimmed by 6 bases and 5 bases, with 13 bases remaining between them. Germline assignment: CDR1 MNHEY and CDR2 SMNVEV (reference sequence). This CDR3 comprises 13 residues.

This chain joins TRBV10-3 and TRBJ1-1, with 9 bases lining up with TRBD1. Germline V gene lookup returns CDR1 ENHRY and CDR2 SYGVKD. The CDR3 contains 16 residues. J lost 1 base, V lost 2 bases, and 5 bases had no gene match. CDR3: CAISEVTGGWNTEAFF. The DNA of the CDR3 is TGTGCCATCAGTGAGGTAACAGGGGGCTGGAACACTGAAGCTTTCTTT.

The chain combines TRBV18 with TRBJ2-5, with unresolved D. Germline V CDR1 and CDR2: KGHSH, LQKENI. V lost 0 bases and J lost 1, with 18 bases in between. The CDR3 sequence is 18 residues long. CDR3 nucleotide sequence: TGTGCCAGCTCACCACCGATTGCGAAGGAAATGGCCCAAGAGACCCAGTACTTC. It yields the protein CASSPPIAKEMAQETQYF. Looking up the rest from reference TRBV18 and TRBJ2-5 gives the full variable domain: NAGVMQNPRHLVRRRGQEARLRCSPMKGHSHVYWYRQLPEEGLKFMVYLQKENIIDESGMPKERFSAEFPKEGPSILRIQQVVRGDSAAYFCASSPPIAKEMAQETQYFGPGTRLLVL.

The V call is TRBV6-5, the J call TRBJ1-2; no clear D. With 7 bases removed from V and 4 bases from J, the gap between germline ends came to 16 bases. Looked up from germline, CDR1 is MNHEY and CDR2 is SVGAGI. The CDR3 has 14 amino acids. The CDR3 DNA sequence: TGTGCCAGCACCTCGGTTGTGCTCGGCTATGGCTACACCTTC. It is translated as CASTSVVLGYGYTF.

The chain combines TRBV30 with TRBJ2-7, with 8 bases fitting TRBD2. J was trimmed by 4 bases and V by 2 bases; bases with no gene match: 13. The CDR3 runs to 16 residues. Germline CDR1 and CDR2: GTSNPN and SVGIG (reference sequence). The CDR3 spells CAWSPRPGGMVYEQYF. For the CDR3, the DNA is TGTGCCTGGAGTCCTCGCCCGGGAGGGATGGTTTACGAGCAGTACTTC.

The chain employs TRBV2 and TRBJ1-2; possible D gene TRBD1, 6 bases. This CDR3 is built from 14 residues. With 4 bases removed from V and 4 bases from J, the gap between germline ends came to 13 bases. Germline V gene lookup returns CDR1 SNHLY and CDR2 FYNNEI. DNA for the CDR3: TGTGCCAGCAGTGGGGACATAACGGCCTATGGCTACACCTTC. The encoded protein is CASSGDITAYGYTF.

The genes are TRBV18 and TRBJ2-1; TRBD2 aligns across 14 bases. CDR3 length equals 15 residues. The trim removed 3 bases at V and 7 bases at J, leaving 2 bases unmatched. Germline CDR1 is KGHSH and CDR2 is LQKENI. Here the CDR3 DNA reads TGTGCCAGCTCACCCGGGACTAGCGGGGGTAATGAGCAGTTCTTC. This encodes CASSPGTSGGNEQFF.

The chain is built from TRBV18 and TRBJ2-7; 13 nucleotides match TRBD2. The CDR3 sequence is 16 residues long. Germline lookup yields CDR1 KGHSH and CDR2 LQKENI. Trimming at V came to 3 bases and at J to 2 bases, leaving 4 bases not matched to a gene. CDR3 bases: TGTGCCAGCTCACCTGGGACTAGCGGGACCACCTACGAGCAGTACTTC. It codes for CASSPGTSGTTYEQYF.

This clone was observed a single time. This chain links TRBV28 with TRBJ1-6; unclear D gene. Trimming removed 5 bases at V and 0 bases at J, with 5 bases between. The CDR3 has 14 residues. The germline V gene encodes CDR1 MDHEN and CDR2 SYDVKM. DNA of the CDR3: TGTGCCAGCAGTCCCCCCTCCTATAATTCACCCCTCCACTTT. Translation gives CASSPPSYNSPLHF.

The V call is TRBV7-5, the J call TRBJ2-1; the listed D gene, TRBD2, was not tested against the DNA. TRBV7-5 is an annotated pseudogene. The CDR3 runs 17 residues. This CDR3 reads CARSLGGREASYNEQFF. Written as DNA, the CDR3 is TGTGCCAGAAGCTTAGGAGGGCGGGAGGCCTCCTACAATGAGCAGTTCTTC.

The rearrangement links TRBV6-5 to TRBJ2-2, with TRBD1 identical over 9 bases. The CDR3 is 15 residues long. From germline, CDR1 is MNHEY and CDR2 SVGAGI. The junction had 7 bases not matched to a gene; V was cut back by 6 bases and J by 5 bases. The CDR3 protein is CASSLGTGYTGELFF. CDR3 in DNA: TGTGCCAGCAGCCTTGGGACAGGGTATACCGGGGAGCTGTTTTTT.

The chain links TRBV11-2 to TRBJ2-1, with D perhaps matching TRBD1 (6 bases). The CDR3 runs 18 residues. The germline V and J ends were trimmed by 4 bases and 2 bases, with 21 bases remaining between them. Per germline, CDR1 SGHAT and CDR2 FQNNGV. The CDR3 sequence is CASSSTAPVGGAYNEQFF. The CDR3 DNA reads TGTGCCAGCAGCTCCACCGCCCCGGTTGGGGGCGCCTACAATGAGCAGTTCTTC.

The chain employs TRBV27 and TRBJ1-6, with D tentatively TRBD1 (6 bases). The CDR3 has 15 amino acids. In germline, CDR1 is MNHEY, CDR2 SMNVEV (reference sequence). The V end was cut by 1 base, the J end by 9 bases, with 13 bases between. The CDR3: CASSLFRGEGSPLHF. The CDR3 DNA is TGTGCCAGCAGTTTATTCAGGGGAGAAGGTTCACCCCTCCACTTT.

In nucleotides, the CDR3 is TGTGCCAGTAGAACCTCCGGGGCTGACTATGGCTACACCTTC. It translates to CASRTSGADYGYTF. The gene calls are TRBV19 and TRBJ1-2; tentatively, D is TRBD1 (5 bases). The V and J ends lost 6 bases and 3 bases respectively, with 14 bases between them. Germline loops: CDR1 LNHDA, CDR2 SQIVND (reference sequence). The CDR3 length is 14 residues. The full variable domain, rest sourced from reference TRBV19 and TRBJ1-2, is DGGITQSPKYLFRKEGQNVTLSCEQNLNHDAMYWYRQDPGQGLRLIYYSQIVNDFQKGDIAEGYSVSREKKESFPLTVTSAQKNPTAFYLCASRTSGADYGYTFGSGTRLTVV.

V gene TRBV6-5 combines with J gene TRBJ1-4; a possible D gene is TRBD1 (5 bases). The CDR3 totals 14 residues. V lost 8 bases and J lost 10, with 20 bases in between. Germline V gene data show CDR1 as MNHEY and CDR2 as SVGAGI. Here the CDR3 reads CASVGGRAPPKLFF. The CDR3 DNA reads as TGTGCCAGCGTGGGTGGCAGGGCTCCCCCAAAACTGTTTTTT.